These T cell receptor beta chains were read from a single sample in a study of shared T cell receptors in the human thymus. The table came from immunoSEQ multiplex PCR; TCRdb's copy has only in-frame clones and leaves some out. The data contain 630,000 or so clones, around 87% of them seen just once; the ten biggest clones take up about 0.0094%. These data also formed part of another study, on human thymus T cells.

The sequenced sample was thymocytes. These receptors came from a boy under two years old with a congenital heart defect. Both conserved end residues are part of each CDR3. D genes are given only for firm matches. Rows give clone size only sometimes, using once, few, many, or a class for an expanded clone.

v_gene: TRBV19
d_gene: TRBD1
abundance: few
j_gene: TRBJ1-5
CDR3aa: CASSLGAGGSQPQHF
CDR3nt: TGTGCCAGCAGCCTAGGGGCAGGGGGCAGCCAGCCCCAGCATTTT

v_gene: TRBV29-1
d_gene: TRBD1
abundance: once
j_gene: TRBJ2-2
CDR3aa: CSVGRGQTGELFF
CDR3nt: TGCAGCGTTGGTAGGGGGCAAACCGGGGAGCTGTTTTTT

v_gene: TRBV7-8
d_gene: TRBD1
abundance: -
j_gene: TRBJ2-7
CDR3aa: CASSPTGAEQYF
CDR3nt: TGTGCCAGCAGCCCTACAGGGGCTGAGCAGTACTTC

v_gene: TRBV28
d_gene: -
abundance: -
j_gene: TRBJ1-4
CDR3aa: CASKPSQGAANEKLFF
CDR3nt: TGTGCCAGCAAACCTTCCCAAGGGGCGGCTAATGAAAAACTGTTTTTT

v_gene: TRBV10-2
d_gene: TRBD1
abundance: -
j_gene: TRBJ1-1
CDR3aa: CASEGTGGPRGTEAFF
CDR3nt: TGCGCCAGCGAGGGGACAGGGGGCCCTCGGGGCACTGAAGCTTTCTTT

v_gene: TRBV7-2
d_gene: -
abundance: -
j_gene: TRBJ1-2
CDR3aa: CASRGVGAYGYTF
CDR3nt: TGTGCCAGCAGGGGTGTGGGGGCCTATGGCTACACCTTC

v_gene: TRBV6-1
d_gene: -
abundance: -
j_gene: TRBJ1-2
CDR3aa: CASSEGLNGYTF
CDR3nt: TGTGCCAGCAGTGAAGGACTAAATGGCTACACCTTC

v_gene: TRBV5-1
d_gene: -
abundance: -
j_gene: TRBJ2-2
CDR3aa: CASSVLGEATGELFF
CDR3nt: TGCGCCAGCAGCGTCCTCGGGGAAGCGACCGGGGAGCTGTTTTTT

v_gene: TRBV25-1
d_gene: -
abundance: -
j_gene: TRBJ2-7
CDR3aa: CASTRGWEQYF
CDR3nt: TGTGCCAGCACGAGAGGGTGGGAGCAGTACTTC

v_gene: TRBV2
d_gene: TRBD2
abundance: -
j_gene: TRBJ2-3
CDR3aa: CASSGGGGLRLKTDTQYF
CDR3nt: TGTGCCAGCAGTGGAGGCGGGGGGCTCCGCTTGAAAACAGATACGCAGTATTTT

v_gene: TRBV9
d_gene: -
abundance: once
j_gene: TRBJ2-6
CDR3aa: CASSVDISGGNFSGANVLTF
CDR3nt: TGTGCCAGCAGCGTAGACATCTCAGGGGGGAATTTCTCTGGGGCCAACGTCCTGACTTTC

v_gene: TRBV5-1
d_gene: TRBD2
abundance: -
j_gene: TRBJ2-3
CDR3aa: CASSLPRLAGGNTQYF
CDR3nt: TGCGCCAGCAGCTTGCCCCGACTAGCGGGAGGGAATACGCAGTATTTT

v_gene: TRBV28
d_gene: -
abundance: -
j_gene: TRBJ1-2
CDR3aa: CASSLRRAPVVVYGYTF
CDR3nt: TGTGCCAGCAGTTTAAGGAGGGCACCGGTGGTTGTCTATGGCTACACCTTC

v_gene: TRBV27
d_gene: -
abundance: -
j_gene: TRBJ1-4
CDR3aa: CASSLRQTTNEKLFF
CDR3nt: TGTGCCAGCAGTTTACGACAGACAACTAATGAAAAACTGTTTTTT

v_gene: TRBV4-1
d_gene: TRBD1
abundance: -
j_gene: TRBJ1-1
CDR3aa: CASSPDRGYKDTEAFF
CDR3nt: TGCGCCAGCAGCCCTGACAGGGGGTATAAGGACACTGAAGCTTTCTTT

v_gene: TRBV6-5
d_gene: TRBD2
abundance: -
j_gene: TRBJ2-2
CDR3aa: CASGLGLTGELFF
CDR3nt: TGTGCCAGCGGACTAGGACTCACCGGGGAGCTGTTTTTT

v_gene: TRBV5-1
d_gene: TRBD1
abundance: -
j_gene: TRBJ1-1
CDR3aa: CASRSQTGEGNTEAFF
CDR3nt: TGCGCCAGCAGGTCTCAAACAGGGGAAGGAAACACTGAAGCTTTCTTT

v_gene: TRBV7-2
d_gene: TRBD2
abundance: -
j_gene: TRBJ2-1
CDR3aa: CASSLPPTSGRRYNEQFF
CDR3nt: TGTGCCAGCAGCTTACCCCCGACTAGCGGGAGGAGGTACAATGAGCAGTTCTTC

v_gene: TRBV25-1
d_gene: TRBD2
abundance: -
j_gene: TRBJ2-2
CDR3aa: CASSDGKREERAGELFF
CDR3nt: TGTGCCAGCAGTGACGGGAAGCGGGAGGAGCGTGCCGGGGAGCTGTTTTTT

v_gene: TRBV28
d_gene: -
abundance: few
j_gene: TRBJ2-1
CDR3aa: CASTARGRGEQFF
CDR3nt: TGTGCCAGCACCGCCCGGGGGAGAGGTGAGCAGTTCTTC